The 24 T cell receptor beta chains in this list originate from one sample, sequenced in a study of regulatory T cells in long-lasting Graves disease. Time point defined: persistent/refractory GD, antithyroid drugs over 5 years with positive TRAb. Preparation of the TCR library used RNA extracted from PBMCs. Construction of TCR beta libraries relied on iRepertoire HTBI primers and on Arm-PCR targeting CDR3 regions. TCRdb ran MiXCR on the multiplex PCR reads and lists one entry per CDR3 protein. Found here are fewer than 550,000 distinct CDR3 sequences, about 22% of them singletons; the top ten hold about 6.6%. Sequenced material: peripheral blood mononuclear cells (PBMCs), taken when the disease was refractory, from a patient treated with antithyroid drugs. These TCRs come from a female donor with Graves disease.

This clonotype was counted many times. This CDR3 reads CASSEYGTEAFF. The CDR3 DNA reads as TGTGCCAGCAGTGAATATGGTACTGAAGCTTTCTTT. V usage is TRBV25-1 and J usage is TRBJ1-1, with no clear D. CDR1 and CDR2 from the germline V gene are MGHDK and SYGVNS. The CDR3 is 12 amino acids. V was cut by 0 bases and J by 5 bases, with 4 bases left in between.

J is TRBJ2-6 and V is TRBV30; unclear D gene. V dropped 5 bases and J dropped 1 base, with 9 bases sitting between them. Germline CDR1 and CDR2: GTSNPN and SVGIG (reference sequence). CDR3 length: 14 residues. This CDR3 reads CAWGRRSGANVLTF. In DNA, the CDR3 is TGTGCCTGGGGCCGACGGTCTGGGGCCAACGTCCTGACTTTC.

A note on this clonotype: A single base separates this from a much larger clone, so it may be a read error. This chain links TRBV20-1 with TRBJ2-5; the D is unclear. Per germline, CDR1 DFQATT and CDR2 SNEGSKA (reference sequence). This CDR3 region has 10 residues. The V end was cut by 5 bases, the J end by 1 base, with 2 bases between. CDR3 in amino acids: CSALQETQYF. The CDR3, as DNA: TGCAGTGCTCTCCAAGAGACCCAGTACTTC.

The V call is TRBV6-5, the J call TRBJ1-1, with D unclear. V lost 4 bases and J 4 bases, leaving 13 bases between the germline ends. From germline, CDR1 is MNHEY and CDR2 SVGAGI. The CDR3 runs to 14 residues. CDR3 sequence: CASSWGGRGTEAFF. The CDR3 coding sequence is TGTGCCAGCAGTTGGGGAGGTCGTGGCACTGAAGCTTTCTTT.

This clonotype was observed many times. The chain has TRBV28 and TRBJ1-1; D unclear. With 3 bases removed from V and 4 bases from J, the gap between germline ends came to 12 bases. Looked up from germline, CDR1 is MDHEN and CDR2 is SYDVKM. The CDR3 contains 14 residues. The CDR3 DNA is TGTGCCAGCAGTTTCAATTCGCTGGCCACTGAAGCTTTCTTT. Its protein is CASSFNSLATEAFF.

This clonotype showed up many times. The DNA of the CDR3 is TGTGCCAGCACCCCATATGATGCGGGACTAGCTGAGACCCAGTACTTC. Protein product: CASTPYDAGLAETQYF. This rearrangement joins TRBV28 to TRBJ2-5; 9 nucleotides match TRBD2. Per germline, CDR1 MDHEN and CDR2 SYDVKM. The CDR3 length is 16 residues. V lost 7 bases, J lost 5 bases, and 14 bases stayed unmatched.

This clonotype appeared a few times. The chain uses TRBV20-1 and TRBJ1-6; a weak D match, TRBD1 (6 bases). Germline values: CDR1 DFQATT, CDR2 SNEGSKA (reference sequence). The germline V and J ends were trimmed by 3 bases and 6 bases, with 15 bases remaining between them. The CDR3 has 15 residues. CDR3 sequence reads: CSASNPGTSNSPLHF. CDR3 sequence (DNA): TGCAGTGCTAGTAATCCCGGGACAAGTAATTCACCCCTCCACTTT.

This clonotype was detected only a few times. DNA of the CDR3: TGTGCCAGCAGTTATAGTCCTAGCGGGGAGGAGACCCAGTACTTC. Encoded protein: CASSYSPSGEETQYF. The chain employs TRBV6-5 and TRBJ2-5, with 9 bases matching TRBD2. Germline V gives CDR1 MNHEY, CDR2 SVGAGI. The V and J ends lost 3 bases and 5 bases, in that order; junction bases with no gene match: 7. CDR3 length: 15 residues.

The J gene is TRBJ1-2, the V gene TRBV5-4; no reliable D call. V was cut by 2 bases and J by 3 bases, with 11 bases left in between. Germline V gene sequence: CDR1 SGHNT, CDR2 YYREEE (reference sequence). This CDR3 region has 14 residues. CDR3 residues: CASSFRIGHYGYTF. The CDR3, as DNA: TGTGCCAGCAGCTTCCGGATAGGACACTATGGCTACACCTTC.

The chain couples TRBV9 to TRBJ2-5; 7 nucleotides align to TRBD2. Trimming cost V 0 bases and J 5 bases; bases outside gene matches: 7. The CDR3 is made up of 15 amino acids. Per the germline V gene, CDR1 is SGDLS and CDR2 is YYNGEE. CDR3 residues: CASSVGWGGAETQYF. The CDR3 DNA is TGTGCCAGCAGCGTAGGGTGGGGGGGAGCTGAGACCCAGTACTTC. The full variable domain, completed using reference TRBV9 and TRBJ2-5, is DSGVTQTPKHLITATGQRVTLRCSPRSGDLSVYWYQQSLDQGLQFLIQYYNGEERAKGNILERFSAQQFPDLHSELNLSSLELGDSALYFCASSVGWGGAETQYFGPGTRLLVL.

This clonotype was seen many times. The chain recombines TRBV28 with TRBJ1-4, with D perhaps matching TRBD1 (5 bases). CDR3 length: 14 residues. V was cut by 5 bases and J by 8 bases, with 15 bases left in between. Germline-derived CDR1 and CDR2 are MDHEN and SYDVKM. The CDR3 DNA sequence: TGTGCCAGCAGTCCGGACACGGCTGAGGAAAAACTGTTTTTT. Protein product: CASSPDTAEEKLFF.

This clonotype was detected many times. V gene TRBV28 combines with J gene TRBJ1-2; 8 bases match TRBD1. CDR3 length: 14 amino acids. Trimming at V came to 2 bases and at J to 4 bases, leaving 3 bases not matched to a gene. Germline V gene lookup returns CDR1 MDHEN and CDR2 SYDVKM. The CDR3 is CASSLPGGSYGYTF. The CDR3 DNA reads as TGTGCCAGCAGTTTACCAGGGGGCAGCTATGGCTACACCTTC.

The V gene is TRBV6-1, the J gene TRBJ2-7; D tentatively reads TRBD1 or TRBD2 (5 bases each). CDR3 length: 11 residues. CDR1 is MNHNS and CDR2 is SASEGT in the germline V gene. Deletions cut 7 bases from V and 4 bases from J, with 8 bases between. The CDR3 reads CASNEGYEQYF. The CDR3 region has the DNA TGTGCCAGCAACGAGGGGTACGAGCAGTACTTC.

This chain's CDR3 is CSVEGTSGNNYEQYF. DNA of the CDR3: TGCAGCGTTGAAGGGACTAGCGGGAACAACTACGAGCAGTACTTC. This chain links TRBV29-1 with TRBJ2-7; 12 bases line up with TRBD2. The J segment lost 3 bases and the V segment lost 1 base, leaving 4 bases of the junction unmatched. CDR1 is SQVTM and CDR2 is ANQGSEA in the germline V gene. The CDR3 is 15 amino acids.

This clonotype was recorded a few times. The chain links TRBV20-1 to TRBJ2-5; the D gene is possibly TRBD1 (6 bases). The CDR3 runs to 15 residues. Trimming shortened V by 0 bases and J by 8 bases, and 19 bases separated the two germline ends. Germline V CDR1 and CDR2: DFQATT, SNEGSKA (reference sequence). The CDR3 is CSARDMDSRRKTQYF. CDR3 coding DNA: TGCAGTGCTAGAGACATGGACAGTCGGCGAAAAACCCAGTACTTC.

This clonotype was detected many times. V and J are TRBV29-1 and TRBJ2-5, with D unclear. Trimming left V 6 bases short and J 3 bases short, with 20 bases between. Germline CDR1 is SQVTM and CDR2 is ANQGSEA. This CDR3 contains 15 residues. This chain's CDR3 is CSVSLTGQNKETQYF. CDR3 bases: TGCAGCGTCAGCCTGACTGGCCAAAATAAAGAGACCCAGTACTTC.

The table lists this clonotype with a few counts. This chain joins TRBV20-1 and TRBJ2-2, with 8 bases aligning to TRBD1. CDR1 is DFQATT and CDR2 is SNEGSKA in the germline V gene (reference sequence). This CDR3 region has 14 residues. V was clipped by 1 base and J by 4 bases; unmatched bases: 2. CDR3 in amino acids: CSARGQGSTGELFF. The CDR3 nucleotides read TGCAGTGCTAGAGGACAGGGGAGCACCGGGGAGCTGTTTTTT.

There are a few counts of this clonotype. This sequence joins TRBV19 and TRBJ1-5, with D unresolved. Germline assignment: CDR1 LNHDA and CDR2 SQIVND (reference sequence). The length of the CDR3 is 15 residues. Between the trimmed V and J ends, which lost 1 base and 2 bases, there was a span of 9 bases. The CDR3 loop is CASSIGPSGNQPQHF. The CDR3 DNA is TGTGCCAGTAGTATAGGCCCCTCAGGCAATCAGCCCCAGCATTTT.

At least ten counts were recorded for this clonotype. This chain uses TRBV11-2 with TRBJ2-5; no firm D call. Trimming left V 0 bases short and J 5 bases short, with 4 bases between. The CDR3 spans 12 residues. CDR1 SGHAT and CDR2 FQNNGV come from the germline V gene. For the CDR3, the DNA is TGTGCCAGCAGCTTAGATTCGGAGACCCAGTACTTC. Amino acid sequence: CASSLDSETQYF.

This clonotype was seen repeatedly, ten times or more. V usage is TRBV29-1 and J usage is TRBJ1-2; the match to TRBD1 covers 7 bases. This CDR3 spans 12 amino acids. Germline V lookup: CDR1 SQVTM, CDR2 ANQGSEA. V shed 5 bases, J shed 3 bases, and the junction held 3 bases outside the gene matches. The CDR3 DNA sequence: TGCAGCGTTTCCACAGGGGACTATGGCTACACCTTC. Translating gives CSVSTGDYGYTF.

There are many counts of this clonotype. The DNA for the CDR3 is TGTGCCAGCAGCCAGACACTAGCGGACACCGGGGAGCTGTTTTTT. Translated, it gives CASSQTLADTGELFF. The V gene is TRBV7-2, the J gene TRBJ2-2, with 8 bases lining up with TRBD2. V lost 5 bases to trimming and J lost 3 bases; unmatched junction nucleotides: 5. This CDR3 has 15 amino acids. Germline loops: CDR1 SGHTA, CDR2 FQGNSA.

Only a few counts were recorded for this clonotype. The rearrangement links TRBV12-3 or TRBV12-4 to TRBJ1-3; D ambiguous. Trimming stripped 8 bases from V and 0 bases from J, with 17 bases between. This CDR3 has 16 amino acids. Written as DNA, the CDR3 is TGTGCCAGCCGTGGCGGCGGCGGCATCTCTGGAAACACCATATATTTT. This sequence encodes CASRGGGGISGNTIYF.

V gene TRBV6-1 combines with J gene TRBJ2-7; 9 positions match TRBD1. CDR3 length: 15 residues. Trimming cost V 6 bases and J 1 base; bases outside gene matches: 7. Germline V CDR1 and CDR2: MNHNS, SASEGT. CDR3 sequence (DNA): TGTGCCAGCAGACTCAGACAGGGGGGGTCCTACGAGCAGTACTTC. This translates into CASRLRQGGSYEQYF.

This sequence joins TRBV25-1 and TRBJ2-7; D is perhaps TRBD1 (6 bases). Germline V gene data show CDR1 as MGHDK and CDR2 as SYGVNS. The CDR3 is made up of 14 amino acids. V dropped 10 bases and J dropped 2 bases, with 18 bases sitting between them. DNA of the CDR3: TGTGCCACCTTATCGGACAGAAACCCCTACGAGCAGTACTTC. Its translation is CATLSDRNPYEQYF.